The entry below gives a single T cell receptor beta chain sequence along with its context. Its antigen is still unknown. CDR1 is SGHRS and CDR2 is YFSETQ in the germline V gene. The CDR3 loop spans 13 amino acids. Trimming shortened V by 0 bases and J by 3 bases, and 6 bases separated the two germline ends. The data derive from a study of cytomegalovirus exposure and HLA in healthy donors. Overall study findings and caveats: The authors listed about 170 TCR beta chains as cytomegalovirus-associated. Most of the TCR beta V segments (in an earlier analysis) were productive either about 87% or about 30% of the time. TCR beta V- and J-gene trimming was later associated with a missense DCLRE1C variant.

PCR amplification relied on 60 Vbeta primers (plus 13 Jbeta primers). Libraries were prepared by immunoSEQ multiplex PCR; TCRdb keeps only in-frame clonotypes and omits some of them. This sample has about 120,000 clones; 75% occur once, and the top ten carry 1.5% to 2%. Donors were ostensibly healthy at sampling, although undocumented immune exposures were probable. The TCR originated in a woman younger than 35 in good health and CMV-seronegative. Sequencing was done on a sample of PBMCs. The chain links TRBV5-1 to TRBJ1-1; maybe TRBD1 (5 bases). CDR3 DNA sequence: TGCGCCAGCAGCTTGGCGGGGGACACTGAAGCTTTCTTT. It codes for CASSLAGDTEAFF.